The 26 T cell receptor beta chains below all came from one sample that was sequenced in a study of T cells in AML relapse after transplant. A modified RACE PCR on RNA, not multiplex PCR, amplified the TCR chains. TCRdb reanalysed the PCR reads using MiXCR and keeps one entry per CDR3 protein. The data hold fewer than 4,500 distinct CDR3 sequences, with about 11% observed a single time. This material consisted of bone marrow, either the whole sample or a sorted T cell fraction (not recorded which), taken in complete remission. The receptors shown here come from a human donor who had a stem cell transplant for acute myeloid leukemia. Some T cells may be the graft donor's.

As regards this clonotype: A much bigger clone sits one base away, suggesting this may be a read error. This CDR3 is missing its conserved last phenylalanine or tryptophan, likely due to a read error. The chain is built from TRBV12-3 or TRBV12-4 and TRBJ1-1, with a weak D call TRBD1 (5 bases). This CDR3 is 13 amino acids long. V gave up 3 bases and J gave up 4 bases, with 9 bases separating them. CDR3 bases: TGTGCCAGCAGTTTTCAGGGACCCACTGAAGCTTTCTCT. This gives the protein CASSFQGPTEAFS.

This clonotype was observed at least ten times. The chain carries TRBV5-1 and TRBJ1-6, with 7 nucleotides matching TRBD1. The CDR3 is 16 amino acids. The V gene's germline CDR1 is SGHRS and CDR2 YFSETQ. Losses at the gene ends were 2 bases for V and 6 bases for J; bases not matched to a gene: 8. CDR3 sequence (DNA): TGCGCCAGCAGCTTACAGGGGCCCGCGGGTAATTCACCCCTCCACTTT. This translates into CASSLQGPAGNSPLHF.

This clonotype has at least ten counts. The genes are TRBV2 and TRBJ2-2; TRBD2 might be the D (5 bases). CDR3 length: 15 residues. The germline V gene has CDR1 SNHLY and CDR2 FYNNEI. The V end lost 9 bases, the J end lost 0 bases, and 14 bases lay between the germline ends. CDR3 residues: CASWGSDSNTGELFF. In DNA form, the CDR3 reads TGTGCCAGTTGGGGTTCGGACTCGAACACCGGGGAGCTGTTTTTT.

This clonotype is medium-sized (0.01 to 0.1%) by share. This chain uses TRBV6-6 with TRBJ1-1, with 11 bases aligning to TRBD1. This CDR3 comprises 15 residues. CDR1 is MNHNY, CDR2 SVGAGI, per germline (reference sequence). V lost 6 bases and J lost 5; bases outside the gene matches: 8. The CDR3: CASSNPGQGDTEAFF. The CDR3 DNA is TGTGCCAGCAGCAACCCGGGACAGGGGGATACTGAAGCTTTCTTT.

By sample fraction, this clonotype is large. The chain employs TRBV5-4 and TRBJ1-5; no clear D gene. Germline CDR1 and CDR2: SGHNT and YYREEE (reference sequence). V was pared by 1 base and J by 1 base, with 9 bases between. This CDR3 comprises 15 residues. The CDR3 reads CASSLSSQSNQPQHF. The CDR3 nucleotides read TGTGCCAGCAGCTTGTCTTCACAAAGCAATCAGCCCCAGCATTTT.

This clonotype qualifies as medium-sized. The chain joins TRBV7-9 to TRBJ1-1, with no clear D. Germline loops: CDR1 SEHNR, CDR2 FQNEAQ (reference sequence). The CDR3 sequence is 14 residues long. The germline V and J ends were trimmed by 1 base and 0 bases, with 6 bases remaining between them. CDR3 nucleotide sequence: TGTGCCAGCAGCTTAGGCGGGCTGAACACTGAAGCTTTCTTT. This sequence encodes CASSLGGLNTEAFF.

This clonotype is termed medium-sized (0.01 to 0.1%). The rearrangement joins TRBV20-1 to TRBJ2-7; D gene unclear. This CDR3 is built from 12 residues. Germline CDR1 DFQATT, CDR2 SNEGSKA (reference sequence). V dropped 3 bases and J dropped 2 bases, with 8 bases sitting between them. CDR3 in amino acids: CSARSPTYEQYF. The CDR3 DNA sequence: TGCAGTGCTAGGAGTCCCACCTACGAGCAGTACTTC.

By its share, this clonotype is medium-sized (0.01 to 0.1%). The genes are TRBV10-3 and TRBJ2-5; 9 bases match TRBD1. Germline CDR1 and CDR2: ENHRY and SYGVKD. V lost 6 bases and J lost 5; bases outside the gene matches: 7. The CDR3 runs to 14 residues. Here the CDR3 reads CAIRPGQGPETQYF. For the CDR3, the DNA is TGTGCCATCAGACCGGGACAGGGACCGGAGACCCAGTACTTC.

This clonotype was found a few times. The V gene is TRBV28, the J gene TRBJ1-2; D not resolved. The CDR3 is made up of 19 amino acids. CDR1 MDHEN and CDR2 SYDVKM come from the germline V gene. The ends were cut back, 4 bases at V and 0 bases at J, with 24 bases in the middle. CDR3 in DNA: TGTGCCAGCAGTTCCCCGATTAGGGTGGGAGTGGTGGCTAACTATGGCTACACCTTC. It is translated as CASSSPIRVGVVANYGYTF.

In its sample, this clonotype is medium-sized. This CDR3 reads CASSQIAGGGYNEQFF. The CDR3 DNA sequence: TGTGCCAGCAGCCAGATAGCGGGGGGAGGATACAATGAGCAGTTCTTC. V is TRBV5-5 and J is TRBJ2-1; TRBD2 agrees at 10 bases. Looked up from germline, CDR1 is SGHKS and CDR2 is YYEKEE (reference sequence). This CDR3 spans 16 amino acids. With 4 bases clipped from V and 4 bases from J, the junction kept 8 bases outside the gene matches. The whole variable domain, filled in from reference TRBV5-5 and TRBJ2-1, reads DAGVTQSPTHLIKTRGQQVTLRCSPISGHKSVSWYQQVLGQGPQFIFQYYEKEERGRGNFPDRFSARQFPNYSSELNVNALLLGDSALYLCASSQIAGGGYNEQFFGPGTRLTVL.

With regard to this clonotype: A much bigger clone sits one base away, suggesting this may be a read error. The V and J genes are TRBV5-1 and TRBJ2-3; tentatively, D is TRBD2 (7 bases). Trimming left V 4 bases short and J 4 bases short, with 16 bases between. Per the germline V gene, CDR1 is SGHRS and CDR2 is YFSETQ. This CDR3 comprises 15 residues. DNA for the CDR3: TGCGCCAGCAGCCCAGGGGCTAGCGGTCCAGATACGCAGTATTTT. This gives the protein CASSPGASGPDTQYF. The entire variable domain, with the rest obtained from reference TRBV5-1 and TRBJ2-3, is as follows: KAGVTQTPRYLIKTRGQQVTLSCSPISGHRSVSWYQQTPGQGLQFLFEYFSETQRNKGNFPGRFSGRQFSNSRSEMNVSTLELGDSALYLCASSPGASGPDTQYFGPGTRLTVL.

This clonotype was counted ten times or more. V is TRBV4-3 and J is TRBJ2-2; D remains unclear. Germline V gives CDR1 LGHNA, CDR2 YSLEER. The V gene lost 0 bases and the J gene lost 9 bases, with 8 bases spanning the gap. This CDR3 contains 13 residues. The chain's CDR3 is CASSQEIGRELFF. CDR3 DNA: TGCGCCAGCAGCCAAGAAATTGGGAGGGAGCTGTTTTTT.

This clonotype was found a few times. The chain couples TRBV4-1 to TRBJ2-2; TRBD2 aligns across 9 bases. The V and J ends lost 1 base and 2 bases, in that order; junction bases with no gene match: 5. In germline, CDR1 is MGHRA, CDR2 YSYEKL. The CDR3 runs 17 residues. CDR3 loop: CASSQAVRGGNTGELFF. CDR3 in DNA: TGCGCCAGCAGCCAAGCCGTGCGGGGGGGCAACACCGGGGAGCTGTTTTTT.

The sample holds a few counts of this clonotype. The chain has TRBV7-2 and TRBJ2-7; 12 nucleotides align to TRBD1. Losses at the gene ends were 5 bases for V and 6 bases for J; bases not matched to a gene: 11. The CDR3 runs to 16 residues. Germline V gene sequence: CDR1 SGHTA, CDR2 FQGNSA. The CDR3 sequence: CASSLPGQGAKSEQYF. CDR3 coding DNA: TGTGCCAGCAGCCTACCGGGACAGGGGGCTAAGAGCGAGCAGTACTTC.

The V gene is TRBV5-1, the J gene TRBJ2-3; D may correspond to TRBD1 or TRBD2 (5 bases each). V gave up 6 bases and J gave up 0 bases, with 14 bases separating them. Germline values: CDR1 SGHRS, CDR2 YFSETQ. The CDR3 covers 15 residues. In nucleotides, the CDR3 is TGCGCCAGCAACGATGCTGGGGGTAGCACAGATACGCAGTATTTT. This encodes CASNDAGGSTDTQYF.

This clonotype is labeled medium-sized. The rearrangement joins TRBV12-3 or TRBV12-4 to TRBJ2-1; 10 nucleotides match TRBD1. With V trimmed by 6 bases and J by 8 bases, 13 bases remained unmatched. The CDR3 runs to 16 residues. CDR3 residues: CASSTTGTGAFDEQFF. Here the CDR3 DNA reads TGTGCCAGCAGCACGACCGGGACAGGGGCCTTCGATGAGCAGTTCTTC.

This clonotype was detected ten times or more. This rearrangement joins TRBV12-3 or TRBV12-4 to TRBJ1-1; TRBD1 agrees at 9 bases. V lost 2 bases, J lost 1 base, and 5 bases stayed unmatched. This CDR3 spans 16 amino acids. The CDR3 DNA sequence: TGTGCCAGCAGTTTACTAGGGACAGGGCCGAACACTGAAGCTTTCTTT. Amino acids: CASSLLGTGPNTEAFF.

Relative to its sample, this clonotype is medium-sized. The CDR3 reads CASSPPFGNGGYTF. Written as DNA, the CDR3 is TGTGCCAGCTCACCACCGTTCGGGAATGGTGGCTACACCTTC. The chain is built from TRBV18 and TRBJ1-2, with D uncertain. Germline loops: CDR1 KGHSH, CDR2 LQKENI. This CDR3 spans 14 amino acids. V was trimmed by 0 bases and J by 7 bases, leaving 12 bases between them. Together with reference TRBV18 and TRBJ1-2, the CDR3 gives the full variable domain: NAGVMQNPRHLVRRRGQEARLRCSPMKGHSHVYWYRQLPEEGLKFMVYLQKENIIDESGMPKERFSAEFPKEGPSILRIQQVVRGDSAAYFCASSPPFGNGGYTFGSGTRLTVV.

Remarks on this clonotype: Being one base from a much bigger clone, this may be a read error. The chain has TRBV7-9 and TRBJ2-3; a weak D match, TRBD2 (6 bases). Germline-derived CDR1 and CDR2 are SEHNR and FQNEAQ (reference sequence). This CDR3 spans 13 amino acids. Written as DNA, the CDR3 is TGTGCCTGCAGCCCCGGACTAAAAGATACGCAGTATTTT. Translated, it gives CACSPGLKDTQYF.

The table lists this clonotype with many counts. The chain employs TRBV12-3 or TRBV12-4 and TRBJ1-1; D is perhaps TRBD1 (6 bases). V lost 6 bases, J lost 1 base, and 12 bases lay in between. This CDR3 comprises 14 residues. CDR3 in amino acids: CASRDRTKNTEAFF. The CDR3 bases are TGTGCCAGCAGAGACAGGACCAAGAACACTGAAGCTTTCTTT.

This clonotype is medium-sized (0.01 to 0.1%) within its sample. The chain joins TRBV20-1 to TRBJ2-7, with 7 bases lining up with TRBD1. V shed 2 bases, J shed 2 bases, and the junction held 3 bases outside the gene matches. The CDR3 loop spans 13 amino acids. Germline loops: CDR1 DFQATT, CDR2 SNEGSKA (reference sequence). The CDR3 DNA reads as TGCAGTGCTAGACGGGACAGCCCCTACGAGCAGTACTTC. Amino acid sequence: CSARRDSPYEQYF.

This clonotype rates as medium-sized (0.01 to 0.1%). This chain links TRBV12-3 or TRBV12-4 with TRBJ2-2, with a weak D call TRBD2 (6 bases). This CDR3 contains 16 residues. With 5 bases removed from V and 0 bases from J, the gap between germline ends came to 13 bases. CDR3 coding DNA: TGTGCCAGCAGTCCAGCGGGCCTAGCGAACACCGGGGAGCTGTTTTTT. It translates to CASSPAGLANTGELFF.

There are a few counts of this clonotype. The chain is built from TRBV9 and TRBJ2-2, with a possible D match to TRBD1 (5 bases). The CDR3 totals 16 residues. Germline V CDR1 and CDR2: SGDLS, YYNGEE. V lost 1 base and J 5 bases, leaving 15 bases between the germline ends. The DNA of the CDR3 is TGTGCCAGCAGCGTATCAGGGCGTAGGTGGACCGGGGAGCTGTTTTTT. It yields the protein CASSVSGRRWTGELFF.

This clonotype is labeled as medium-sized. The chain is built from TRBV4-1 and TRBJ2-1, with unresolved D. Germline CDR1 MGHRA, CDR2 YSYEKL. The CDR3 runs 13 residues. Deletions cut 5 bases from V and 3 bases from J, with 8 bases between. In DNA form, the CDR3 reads TGCGCCAGCAGCTCAGATTTCTACAATGAGCAGTTCTTC. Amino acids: CASSSDFYNEQFF.

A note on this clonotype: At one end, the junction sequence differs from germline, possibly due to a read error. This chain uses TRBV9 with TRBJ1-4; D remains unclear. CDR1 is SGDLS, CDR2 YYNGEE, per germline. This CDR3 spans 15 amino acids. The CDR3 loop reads CDSSPGDVTNEKLFF. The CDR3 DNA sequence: TGTGACAGCAGCCCAGGTGACGTCACTAATGAAAAACTGTTTTTT. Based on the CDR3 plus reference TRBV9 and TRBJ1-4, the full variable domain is DSGVTQTPKHLITATGQRVTLRCSPRSGDLSVYWYQQSLDQGLQFLIQYYNGEERAKGNILERFSAQQFPDLHSELNLSSLELGDSALYFCDSSPGDVTNEKLFFGSGTQLSVL.

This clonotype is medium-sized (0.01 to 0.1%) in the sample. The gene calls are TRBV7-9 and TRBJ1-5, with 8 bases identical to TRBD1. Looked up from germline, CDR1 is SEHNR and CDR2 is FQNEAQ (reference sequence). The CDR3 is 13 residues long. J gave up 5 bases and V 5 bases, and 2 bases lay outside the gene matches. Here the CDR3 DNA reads TGTGCCAGCAGCGGACAGGGAGATCAGCCCCAGCATTTT. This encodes CASSGQGDQPQHF.